This passage covers 19 T cell receptor beta chains from one sample sequenced in a study of blood T cells in healthy people across ages. Sample-barcoded 5' priming and a J-beta primer mix drove a second PCR of about 6 to 12 cycles. TCRdb processed the 5' RACE reads anew with MiXCR; each CDR3 protein has one entry. In the table there are just over 1 million distinct CDR3 sequences, under 55% of which are singletons. Sequenced input: blood. The receptors come from a woman between 55 and 75 years old in good health.

CDR3 DNA: TGCAGCGTTGATGGAGGACAGGGGGGAGGCGAAAAACTGTTTTTT. Its protein product is CSVDGGQGGGEKLFF. The J gene is TRBJ1-4, the V gene TRBV29-1; TRBD1 matches at 10 bases. V gave up 3 bases and J gave up 8 bases; unmatched junction bases: 9. The CDR3 has 15 residues. Per germline, CDR1 SQVTM and CDR2 ANQGSEA.

This clonotype has only a few counts. V usage is TRBV29-1 and J usage is TRBJ2-1; no reliable D call. CDR1 is SQVTM, CDR2 ANQGSEA, per germline. The CDR3 is 12 amino acids. V gave up 5 bases and J gave up 5 bases, with 10 bases separating them. DNA of the CDR3: TGCAGCGTTCTTAGATCCCACAATGAGCAGTTCTTC. Amino acid sequence: CSVLRSHNEQFF.

Here the CDR3 reads CASSESFFWLAGGTDTQYF. CDR3 coding DNA: TGTGCCAGCAGTGAATCGTTTTTCTGGCTAGCGGGGGGCACAGATACGCAGTATTTT. J is TRBJ2-3 and V is TRBV6-1, with TRBD2 matching 10 bases. Unmatched junction bases numbered 12, after V lost 2 bases and J lost 1 base. The CDR3 length is 19 residues. CDR1 and CDR2 (germline): MNHNS, SASEGT.

Turning to this clonotype: One end of the junction varies from germline; a read error may be responsible. This sequence joins TRBV28 and TRBJ2-1; D gene ambiguous. The closer fit of TRBJ2-7 to the DNA end suggests the J call may be wrong. The CDR3 has 14 residues. Germline V gives CDR1 MDHEN, CDR2 SYDVKM. The CDR3 region has the DNA TGTGTCAGCAGACATCCGGGCCAAGGCAATGAGCAGTACTTC. As protein: CVSRHPGQGNEQYF.

This clonotype was detected many times. The chain uses TRBV20-1 and TRBJ2-5, with 8 positions matching TRBD2. Losses at the gene ends were 0 bases for V and 1 base for J; bases not matched to a gene: 4. Germline V gene data show CDR1 as DFQATT and CDR2 as SNEGSKA (reference sequence). The CDR3 extends over 15 amino acids. This CDR3 reads CSARDLAGRQETQYF. The CDR3 nucleotides are TGCAGTGCTAGAGATCTAGCGGGTCGCCAAGAGACCCAGTACTTC.

This clonotype occurred a few times. The genes are TRBV6-4 and TRBJ2-3, with D perhaps matching TRBD2 (5 bases). V was clipped by 3 bases and J by 4 bases, with 11 bases between them. The CDR3 spans 14 residues. Germline assignment: CDR1 MRHNA and CDR2 SNTAGT. The CDR3 DNA is TGTGCCAGCAGTGAGATGCTAGCCTCAGATACGCAGTATTTT. Protein: CASSEMLASDTQYF.

This clonotype was observed a few times. This chain uses TRBV6-2 or TRBV6-3 with TRBJ1-2; D gene uncertain. CDR1 MNHEY and CDR2 SVGEGT come from the germline V gene. The V gene lost 2 bases and the J gene lost 8 bases, with 9 bases spanning the gap. The length of the CDR3 is 12 residues. The CDR3 coding sequence is TGTGCCAGCAGTTACCCGACGGACGGCTACACCTTC. It specifies CASSYPTDGYTF.

This clonotype was picked up many times. The DNA for the CDR3 is TGTGCCAGCAGCCTGGGACTAGCGGCTACAGATACGCAGTATTTT. Protein sequence: CASSLGLAATDTQYF. The chain links TRBV7-2 to TRBJ2-3, with 11 nucleotides matching TRBD2. Germline-derived CDR1 and CDR2 are SGHTA and FQGNSA. There are 15 residues in the CDR3. The ends lost 5 bases at V and 3 bases at J; junction bases unmatched: 4.

The J gene is TRBJ2-3, the V gene TRBV7-3, with TRBD2 matching over 8 bases. The V and J ends lost 5 bases and 6 bases, in that order; junction bases with no gene match: 13. CDR1 is SGHTA, CDR2 FQGTGA, per germline. The CDR3 consists of 16 residues. The CDR3 here is CASSRRPGLGLDTQYF. CDR3 nucleotides: TGTGCCAGCAGCCGCCGGCCGGGACTAGGACTCGATACGCAGTATTTT.

This clonotype showed up many times. The chain combines TRBV20-1 with TRBJ2-1; D gene unclear. The V gene's germline CDR1 is DFQATT and CDR2 SNEGSKA (reference sequence). CDR3 size: 12 residues. Trimming took off 8 bases at V and 8 bases at J, with 16 bases between the two ends. The CDR3 spells CSPLRTPHEQFF. The CDR3 bases are TGCAGTCCTCTAAGAACACCCCATGAGCAGTTCTTC.

Concerning this clonotype itself: One end of the junction fails to match germline, which may point to a read error. This sequence joins TRBV7-9 and TRBJ1-2; weak D call: TRBD1 (6 bases). Germline lookup yields CDR1 SEHNR and CDR2 FQNEAQ (reference sequence). CDR3 length equals 14 residues. In DNA form, the CDR3 reads TGTGCCAGCAGCCCGCGACAGGATAGCTATGGCAACACCTTC. Its protein product is CASSPRQDSYGNTF.

V gene TRBV7-8 combines with J gene TRBJ2-3, with 9 bases identical to TRBD1. Trimming took 2 bases from V and 5 from J; bases not matched to a gene: 8. Germline V gene sequence: CDR1 SGHVS, CDR2 FQNEAQ. The CDR3 runs to 16 residues. In DNA, the CDR3 is TGTGCCAGCAGCTTAAGGTGGACAGGGGCCGAAGATACGCAGTATTTT. This translates into CASSLRWTGAEDTQYF.

This chain joins TRBV7-2 and TRBJ2-3; D is perhaps TRBD1 or TRBD2 (5 bases each). The V and J ends lost 0 bases and 6 bases respectively, with 13 bases between them. Germline values: CDR1 SGHTA, CDR2 FQGNSA. The CDR3 runs to 15 residues. CDR3: CASSLANTGADTQYF. The DNA for the CDR3 is TGTGCCAGCAGCTTAGCGAATACCGGGGCCGATACGCAGTATTTT.

This clonotype was seen a few times. This chain connects TRBV28 to TRBJ2-7, with D perhaps TRBD2 (5 bases). The J call may be wrong; the DNA end is better matched by TRBJ2-5. Per the germline V gene, CDR1 is MDHEN and CDR2 is SYDVKM. CDR3 size: 16 residues. For the CDR3, the DNA is TGTGCCAGCAGTTTTCCTGGGAGTGGGAGAAGGGAGACCCAGTACTTC. Translating gives CASSFPGSGRRETQYF.

The chain combines TRBV6-1 with TRBJ1-4; D gene unclear. CDR1 MNHNS and CDR2 SASEGT come from the germline V gene. The CDR3 consists of 13 residues. Trimming cost V 2 bases and J 4 bases, with 5 bases left between them. The CDR3 DNA follows: TGTGCCAGCAGTGAACAGAGTAATGAAAAACTGTTTTTT. Translating gives CASSEQSNEKLFF.

The V call is TRBV7-9, the J call TRBJ2-7, with 8 nucleotides matching TRBD2. This CDR3 has 13 residues. V trimming: 4 bases; J trimming: 6 bases; junction bases outside the gene matches: 5. The germline V gene has CDR1 SEHNR and CDR2 FQNEAQ (reference sequence). This chain's CDR3 is CASSSLAGREQYF. DNA for the CDR3: TGTGCCAGCAGCTCTCTAGCGGGCCGCGAGCAGTACTTC.

The chain recombines TRBV3-1 with TRBJ2-3, with D perhaps matching TRBD2 (6 bases). V was shortened by 5 bases and J by 5 bases, with 14 bases between the two germline ends. The CDR3 length is 14 residues. Germline loops: CDR1 LGHDT, CDR2 YNNKEL (reference sequence). CDR3 sequence: CASSTRTIRDTQYF. DNA of the CDR3: TGTGCCAGCAGCACCCGGACTATACGAGATACGCAGTATTTT.

This chain uses TRBV27 with TRBJ2-4; D possibly uses TRBD1 or TRBD2 (5 bases each). This CDR3 contains 13 residues. Trimming took 6 bases from V and 9 from J, leaving 15 bases between them. Germline-derived CDR1 and CDR2 are MNHEY and SMNVEV (reference sequence). The CDR3 sequence is CASSLAWGTIQYF. Here the CDR3 DNA reads TGTGCCAGCAGCCTTGCGTGGGGGACCATTCAGTACTTC.

The CDR3 reads CASSLGRGGYNEQYF. The CDR3 DNA is TGTGCCAGCAGCCTTGGGAGGGGGGGCTACAATGAGCAGTACTTC. The chain is built from TRBV3-1 and TRBJ2-1, with D perhaps matching TRBD2 (7 bases). The better agreement between TRBJ2-7 and the DNA end casts doubt on the J call. The CDR3 covers 15 residues. Germline V gene lookup returns CDR1 LGHDT and CDR2 YNNKEL (reference sequence).